This paragraph covers one TCR beta chain sequence. It has no known antigen specificity. Qualities for individual bases were not recorded, and no much larger clone is one base off. One collaborating source in Seattle enrolled patients during active infection and followed them longitudinally through the course of disease. Collaborating institutions collected whole blood in K2EDTA tubes following their own protocols. For TCRbeta analysis, collaborator samples were shipped as frozen whole blood, as isolated PBMCs, or as DNA extracted from either sample type. The immunoSEQ Assay, a bias-controlled multiplex PCR, was used to amplify TCRbeta CDR3 regions from genomic DNA. Per the original workflow: The number of nucleated cells in each sample was estimated by amplification of reference gene primers within the assay. To quantify the absolute abundance of each unique TCRbeta CDR3 rearrangement, sequence reads were collapsed and filtered. Productive Simpson clonality was computed per sample as the square root of Simpson's diversity index over productive rearrangements. What TCRdb holds here is the immuneACCESS table cut down to in-frame rearrangements. Part of the clones is not present; checked against another copy, under half of the missing clones reflect an unresolved V gene, and the others are unexplained. The DNA gave D and trimming, while V, J and clone size come from that table. This sample has 100,000 to 150,000 clones in its table, and 85% to 90% of those were observed once. The ten largest clones take up approximately 4.5% of the sample.

CDR1 and CDR2, looked up from the germline V gene (reference sequence), are SEHNR and FQNEAQ. From the cysteine up to the phenylalanine, the CDR3 has a length of 13 residues. Only the CDR3 region is kept as DNA, spanning 39 bases read in frame from base 1. V and J are trimmed by 1 base and 15 bases, and the gene matches miss 9 bases of the junction. This entry is derived from a study of blood T cell repertoires in COVID-19 (dated by TCRdb to about 2020). About the study as a whole: Samples covering the acute and convalescent phases of COVID-19 were provided by collaborators in the United States, Italy and Spain. The prospective study material was composed of cDNA or gDNA derived from T cells, B-cell-depleted T cells, or PBMCs. The dataset comprised deeply sampled blood TCRbeta repertoires from subjects exposed to, actively infected with, or recovered from COVID-19. The repertoires were released in a freely available public database meant as a resource for research on the immune response to SARS-CoV-2. Samples came from the ongoing ImmuneRACE study (first 160 participants) plus 1,254 subjects from 6 global collaborators. The sample metadata nearly always contained a de-identified subject ID, COVID-19 status, age in years and sex. Where available, HLA class I and class II types were obtained from metadata supplied by the sample provider rather than from assay-based typing. General conclusions and limits of the study: Clinical and demographic metadata were provided uncurated, with the amount varying by source and participant.

The source of this sequence is a man aged 60-69 years with COVID-19, enrolled during active disease. Sample: peripheral blood. Here the chain combines TRBV7-9 and TRBJ2-4; 7 bases in between match TRBD1. The nucleotide sequence is given as TGTGCCAGCAGCTTAGGACAGGGTAGGATAGCGTACTTC. This gives the protein CASSLGQGRIAYF. The full variable domain, completed from the reference TRBV7-9 and TRBJ2-4 proteins outside the CDR3, reads DTGVSQNPRHKITKRGQNVTFRCDPISEHNRLYWYRQTLGQGPEFLTYFQNEAQLEKSRLLSDRFSAERPKGSFSTLEIQRTEQGDSAMYLCASSLGQGRIAYFGAGTRLSVL.